These 6 T cell receptor beta chains originate from one sample sequenced in a study of Ad26.COV2.S vaccination and SARS-CoV-2 variants. This sample's treatment: about 20 received Ad26.COV2.S at low or high dose, single or two shots; 5 received placebo; per-sample allocation not given. Repertoires come from day 63 after the first vaccine or placebo injection. TCRdb's copy holds only in-frame clones and misses some; the assay was immunoSEQ multiplex PCR. The sample has fewer than 800,000 clones, roughly 90% seen once; the top ten hold approximately 1.5%. Sequenced here: peripheral blood, sampled in a trial of Ad26.COV2.S vaccine versus placebo. These receptors were obtained from a person between 18 and 65 years old who received the Ad26.COV2.S COVID-19 vaccine or a placebo.

CDR3 coding DNA: TGTGCCAGTAGTATTAGTCCTTCCTACGAGCAGTACTTC. This gives the protein CASSISPSYEQYF. V and J are TRBV19 and TRBJ2-7, with no clear D. V was cut by 3 bases and J by 1 base, with 7 bases left in between. Germline CDR1 and CDR2: LNHDA and SQIVND (reference sequence). CDR3 size: 13 residues. Full variable domain (missing parts from reference TRBV19 and TRBJ2-7): DGGITQSPKYLFRKEGQNVTLSCEQNLNHDAMYWYRQDPGQGLRLIYYSQIVNDFQKGDIAEGYSVSREKKESFPLTVTSAQKNPTAFYLCASSISPSYEQYFGPGTRLTVT.

The rearrangement links TRBV2 to TRBJ1-1, with 8 nucleotides matching TRBD1. Germline V gene lookup returns CDR1 SNHLY and CDR2 FYNNEI. There are 15 residues in the CDR3. Trimming cost V 6 bases and J 6 bases; bases outside gene matches: 12. The CDR3 here is CASRADRVYLAEAFF. The DNA of the CDR3 is TGTGCCAGCAGGGCGGACAGGGTTTATTTGGCTGAAGCTTTCTTT.

This sequence joins TRBV10-1 and TRBJ2-7, with a tentative D call TRBD1 (6 bases). V was clipped by 5 bases and J by 3 bases, with 14 bases between them. This CDR3 is 14 amino acids long. Per the germline V gene, CDR1 is WNHNN and CDR2 is SYGVQD (reference sequence). CDR3 nucleotides: TGCGCCAGCAGTCCCCCTGGACAGATCTACGAGCAGTACTTC. It yields the protein CASSPPGQIYEQYF.

The CDR3 sequence is CASSFTGAGNTIYF. Here the CDR3 DNA reads TGCGCCAGCAGCTTCACAGGGGCCGGAAACACCATATATTTT. The chain uses TRBV5-1 and TRBJ1-3, with 7 bases matching TRBD1. The CDR3 spans 14 residues. From germline, CDR1 is SGHRS and CDR2 YFSETQ. J gave up 4 bases and V 2 bases, and 3 bases lay outside the gene matches.

The chain joins TRBV30 to TRBJ2-7; TRBD1 might be the D (6 bases). Per the germline V gene, CDR1 is GTSNPN and CDR2 is SVGIG (reference sequence). V was shortened by 4 bases and J by 3 bases, with 13 bases between the two germline ends. CDR3 length: 13 amino acids. The CDR3 coding sequence is TGTGCCTGGAAGGGGACACTAATCTACGAGCAGTACTTC. Translating it yields CAWKGTLIYEQYF. Filled out from reference TRBV30 and TRBJ2-7, the complete variable domain reads SQTIHQWPATLVQPVGSPLSLECTVEGTSNPNLYWYRQAAGRGLQLLFYSVGIGQISSEVPQNLSASRPQDRQFILSSKKLLLSDSGFYLCAWKGTLIYEQYFGPGTRLTVT.

This clone appeared once. The rearrangement links TRBV5-4 to TRBJ2-1, with TRBD2 identical over 8 bases. This CDR3 comprises 15 residues. J was trimmed by 5 bases and V by 4 bases; bases with no gene match: 8. The germline gives CDR1 SGHNT, CDR2 YYREEE (reference sequence). CDR3: CASSPTGTRDNEQFF. The CDR3 DNA sequence: TGTGCCAGCAGCCCTACCGGGACTAGGGACAATGAGCAGTTCTTC.